The clone carrying this TCR beta chain was recorded at least ten times. The data are from a study of early T cells in non-severe SARS-CoV-2 infection. Overall study: Sequencing targeted bulk RNA from unsorted whole blood, leaving chains unpaired.

Individual cDNA molecules were tagged with unique molecular identifiers. TCRdb ran MiXCR on the 5' RACE reads and lists one entry per CDR3 protein. The profile shows 60,000 or so distinct CDR3 sequences, around 12% of them singletons. The length of the CDR3 is 15 residues. Germline V gives CDR1 MNHNY, CDR2 SVGAGI (reference sequence). Deletions cut 0 bases from V and 2 bases from J, with 10 bases between. The rearrangement links TRBV6-6 to TRBJ1-2; a weak D match, TRBD1 (5 bases). The sample taken for sequencing was whole blood. The source is an adult who was a healthcare worker with PCR-confirmed SARS-CoV-2 infection or an uninfected control (not recorded which). The CDR3 sequence: CASSYSDSPNYGYTF. Here the CDR3 DNA reads TGTGCCAGCAGTTACTCAGACAGCCCAAACTATGGCTACACCTTC.